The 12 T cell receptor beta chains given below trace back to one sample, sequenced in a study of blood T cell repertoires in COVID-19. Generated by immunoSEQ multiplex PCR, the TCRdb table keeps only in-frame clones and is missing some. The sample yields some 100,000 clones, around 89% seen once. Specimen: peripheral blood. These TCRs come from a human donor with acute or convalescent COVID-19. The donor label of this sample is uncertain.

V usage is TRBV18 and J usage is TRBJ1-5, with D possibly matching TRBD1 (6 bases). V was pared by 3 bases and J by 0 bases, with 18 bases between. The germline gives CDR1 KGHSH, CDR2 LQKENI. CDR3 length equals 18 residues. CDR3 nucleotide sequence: TGTGCCAGCTCACCCAACAGGGCCGAGGGTTATAGCAATCAGCCCCAGCATTTT. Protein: CASSPNRAEGYSNQPQHF.

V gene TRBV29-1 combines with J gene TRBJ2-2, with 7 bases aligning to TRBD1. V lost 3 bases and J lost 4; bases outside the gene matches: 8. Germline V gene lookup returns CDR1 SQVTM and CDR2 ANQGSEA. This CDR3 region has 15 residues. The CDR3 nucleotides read TGCAGCGTTGACCTAGCCGCAGGGGGCACCGGGGAGCTGTTTTTT. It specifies CSVDLAAGGTGELFF.

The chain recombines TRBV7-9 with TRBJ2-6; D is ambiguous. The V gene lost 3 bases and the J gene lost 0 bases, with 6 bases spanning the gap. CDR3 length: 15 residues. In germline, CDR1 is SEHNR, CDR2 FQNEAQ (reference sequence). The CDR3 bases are TGTGCCAGCAGCTTCTTCCTCTCTGGGGCCAACGTCCTGACTTTC. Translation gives CASSFFLSGANVLTF.

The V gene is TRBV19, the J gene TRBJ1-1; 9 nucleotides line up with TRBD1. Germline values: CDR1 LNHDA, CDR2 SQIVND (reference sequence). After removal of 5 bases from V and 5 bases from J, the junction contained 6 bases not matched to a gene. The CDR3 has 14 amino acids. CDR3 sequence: CASSATGGGTEAFF. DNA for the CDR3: TGTGCCAGTAGTGCTACAGGGGGCGGAACTGAAGCTTTCTTT.

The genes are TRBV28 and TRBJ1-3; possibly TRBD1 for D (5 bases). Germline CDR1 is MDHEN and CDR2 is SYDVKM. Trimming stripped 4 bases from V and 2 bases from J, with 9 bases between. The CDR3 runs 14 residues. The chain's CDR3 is CASSSRQTGNTIYF. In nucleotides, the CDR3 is TGTGCCAGCAGTTCGCGACAGACTGGAAACACCATATATTTT.

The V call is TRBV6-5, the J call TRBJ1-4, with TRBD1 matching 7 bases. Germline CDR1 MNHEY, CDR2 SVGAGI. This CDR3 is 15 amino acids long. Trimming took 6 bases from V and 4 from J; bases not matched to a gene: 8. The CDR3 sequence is CASRSAGTVNEKLFF. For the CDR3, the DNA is TGTGCCAGCAGGAGTGCCGGGACAGTTAATGAAAAACTGTTTTTT.

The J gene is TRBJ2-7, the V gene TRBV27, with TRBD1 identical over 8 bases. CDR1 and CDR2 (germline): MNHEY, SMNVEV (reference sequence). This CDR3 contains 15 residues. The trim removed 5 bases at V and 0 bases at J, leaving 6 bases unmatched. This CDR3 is CASSPRTGSSYEQYF. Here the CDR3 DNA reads TGTGCCAGCAGTCCCCGGACAGGGAGCTCCTACGAGCAGTACTTC.

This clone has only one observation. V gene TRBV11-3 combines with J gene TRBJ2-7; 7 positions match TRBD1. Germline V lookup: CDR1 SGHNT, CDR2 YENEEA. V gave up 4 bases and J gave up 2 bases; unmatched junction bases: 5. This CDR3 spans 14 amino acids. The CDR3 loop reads CASSYRDSPYEQYF. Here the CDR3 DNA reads TGTGCCAGCAGCTACCGGGACAGCCCCTACGAGCAGTACTTC. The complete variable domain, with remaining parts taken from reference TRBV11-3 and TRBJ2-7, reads EAGVVQSPRYKIIEKKQPVAFWCNPISGHNTLYWYLQNLGQGPELLIRYENEEAVDDSQLPKDRFSAERLKGVDSTLKIQPAELGDSAVYLCASSYRDSPYEQYFGPGTRLTVT.

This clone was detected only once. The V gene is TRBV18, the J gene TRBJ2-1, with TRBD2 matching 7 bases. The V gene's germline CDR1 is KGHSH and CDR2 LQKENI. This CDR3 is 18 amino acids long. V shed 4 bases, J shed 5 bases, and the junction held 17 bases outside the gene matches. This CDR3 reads CASSLNRQRAGLNNEQFF. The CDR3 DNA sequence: TGTGCCAGCTCACTTAACCGACAGCGAGCGGGACTAAACAATGAGCAGTTCTTC.

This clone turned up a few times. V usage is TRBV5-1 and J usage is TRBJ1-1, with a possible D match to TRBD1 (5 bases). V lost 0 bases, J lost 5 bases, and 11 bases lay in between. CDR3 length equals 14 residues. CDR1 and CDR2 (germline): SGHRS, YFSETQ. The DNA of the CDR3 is TGCGCCAGCAGCTTGGGCAGGGTGAGGACTGAAGCTTTCTTT. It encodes CASSLGRVRTEAFF.

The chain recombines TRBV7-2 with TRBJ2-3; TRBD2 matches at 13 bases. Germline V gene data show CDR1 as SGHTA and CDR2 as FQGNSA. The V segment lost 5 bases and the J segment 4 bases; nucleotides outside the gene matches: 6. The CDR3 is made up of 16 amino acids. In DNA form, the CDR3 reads TGTGCCAGCAGCCCGAGGACTAGCGGGAGCTCAGATACGCAGTATTTT. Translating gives CASSPRTSGSSDTQYF.

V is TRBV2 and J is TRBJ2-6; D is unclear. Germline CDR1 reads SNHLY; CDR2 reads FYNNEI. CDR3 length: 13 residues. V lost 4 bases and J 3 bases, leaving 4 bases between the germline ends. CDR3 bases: TGTGCCAGCAGTGCTGTTGGGGCCAACGTCCTGACTTTC. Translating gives CASSAVGANVLTF.